This TCR beta chain appears in the sequencing data of a study of cytomegalovirus exposure and HLA in healthy donors. The donors were in the approximately 120-subject validation cohort, distinct from the roughly 700-subject first cohort. The CDR3 has 14 amino acids. Germline values: CDR1 LNHNV, CDR2 YYDKDF (reference sequence). V was shortened by 5 bases and J by 4 bases, with 14 bases between the two germline ends. This clone was counted a few times. TCRdb keeps only in-frame clones here, not all; method: immunoSEQ multiplex PCR. The sample has 130,000 to 150,000 clones; roughly 90% are singletons. This sequence joins TRBV15 and TRBJ1-1; maybe TRBD1 (5 bases). The source of this sequence is a young man in good health and CMV-seronegative. The material sequenced was PBMCs. The CDR3, as DNA: TGTGCCACCAGCCGCGGTTGGGGGGGCACTGAAGCTTTCTTT. Protein: CATSRGWGGTEAFF.